Presented here are 25 T cell receptor beta chains from one specimen sequenced in a study of T cell responses to AZD1222 COVID-19 vaccine. Measured with immunoSEQ multiplex PCR; TCRdb has only the in-frame clones, and not every one. The sample lists 90,000 to 120,000 clones, about 90% occurring once. Sequencing was performed on peripheral blood, taken on day 0 of AZD1222 vaccination. The receptors stem from an adult in good health.

The J gene is TRBJ1-1, the V gene TRBV7-9; the D is unclear. This CDR3 has 12 amino acids. V lost 4 bases and J 9 bases, leaving 12 bases between the germline ends. Germline values: CDR1 SEHNR, CDR2 FQNEAQ (reference sequence). The CDR3 DNA is TGTGCCAGCAGCTCGGACGACGTACAAGCTTTCTTT. As protein: CASSSDDVQAFF.

This clone was observed once. The V call is TRBV7-2, the J call TRBJ1-1, with D perhaps TRBD1 (6 bases). Germline V gives CDR1 SGHTA, CDR2 FQGNSA. V was cut by 6 bases and J by 5 bases, with 13 bases left in between. The CDR3 totals 13 residues. CDR3: CASRTRGITEAFF. The CDR3 DNA sequence: TGTGCCAGCAGGACGAGGGGGATTACTGAAGCTTTCTTT.

CDR3 loop: CASSPPVRPAYGYTF. The CDR3 region has the DNA TGCGCCAGCAGCCCCCCAGTCCGCCCAGCCTATGGCTACACCTTC. This chain uses TRBV4-1 with TRBJ1-2; no reliable D call. V lost 4 bases, J lost 4 bases, and 16 bases lay in between. In germline, CDR1 is MGHRA, CDR2 YSYEKL. The CDR3 length is 15 residues.

This chain connects TRBV2 to TRBJ1-5; 7 bases fit TRBD1. The junction had 8 bases not matched to a gene; V was cut back by 3 bases and J by 6 bases. The germline V gene has CDR1 SNHLY and CDR2 FYNNEI. The length of the CDR3 is 15 residues. CDR3 in amino acids: CASSEEKGAFQPQHF. The CDR3 DNA is TGTGCCAGCAGTGAGGAGAAGGGGGCTTTTCAGCCCCAGCATTTT.

DNA of the CDR3: TGCGCCAGCACCCCAGGGACCATTAATTCACCCCTCCACTTT. Protein: CASTPGTINSPLHF. The chain is built from TRBV23-1 and TRBJ1-6, with D perhaps matching TRBD1 (5 bases). TRBV23-1 counts as an open reading frame of uncertain function. With 7 bases removed from V and 6 bases from J, the gap between germline ends came to 13 bases. The CDR3 runs to 14 residues.

The chain recombines TRBV11-3 with TRBJ2-3; the D call may be TRBD1 or TRBD2 (5 bases each). Germline values: CDR1 SGHNT, CDR2 YENEEA. The CDR3 has 14 residues. Trimming left V 6 bases short and J 0 bases short, with 10 bases between. The CDR3 is CASSPGTSTDTQYF. The CDR3 nucleotides are TGTGCCAGCAGTCCGGGGACCAGCACAGATACGCAGTATTTT.

The chain uses TRBV9 and TRBJ2-7, with TRBD2 matching 16 bases. This CDR3 has 17 amino acids. Germline trimming cut 2 bases from V and 3 bases from J; bases unmatched to any gene: 5. The germline V gene has CDR1 SGDLS and CDR2 YYNGEE. CDR3 in DNA: TGTGCCAGCAGCGTCGGGACTAGCGGGGGGGCCCACTACGAGCAGTACTTC. Translation: CASSVGTSGGAHYEQYF.

J is TRBJ2-1 and V is TRBV5-4; 8 bases are a match to TRBD1. Germline V gene sequence: CDR1 SGHNT, CDR2 YYREEE (reference sequence). The CDR3 is 16 amino acids. V lost 1 base, J lost 7 bases, and 10 bases stayed unmatched. CDR3 residues: CASSLPQGAQVNEQFF. For the CDR3, the DNA is TGTGCCAGCAGCTTGCCGCAGGGGGCGCAGGTTAATGAGCAGTTCTTC.

The chain carries TRBV30 and TRBJ1-2; no reliable D call. Germline V CDR1 and CDR2: GTSNPN, SVGIG (reference sequence). The CDR3 runs to 12 residues. The V and J ends lost 2 bases and 0 bases respectively, with 4 bases between them. The DNA of the CDR3 is TGTGCCTGGAGTAGGGCTAACTATGGCTACACCTTC. This codes for CAWSRANYGYTF.

The chain joins TRBV7-2 to TRBJ2-3, with 7 bases lining up with TRBD1. In germline, CDR1 is SGHTA, CDR2 FQGNSA. The ends lost 5 bases at V and 0 bases at J; junction bases unmatched: 5. CDR3 length: 15 residues. This CDR3 is CASSPDRVSTDTQYF. In DNA form, the CDR3 reads TGTGCCAGCAGCCCCGACAGGGTTAGCACAGATACGCAGTATTTT. The full variable domain, rest sourced from reference TRBV7-2 and TRBJ2-3, is GAGVSQSPSNKVTEKGKDVELRCDPISGHTALYWYRQSLGQGLEFLIYFQGNSAPDKSGLPSDRFSAERTGGSVSTLTIQRTQQEDSAVYLCASSPDRVSTDTQYFGPGTRLTVL.

The chain links TRBV7-2 to TRBJ1-2; TRBD1 aligns across 10 bases. This CDR3 region has 15 residues. Per the germline V gene, CDR1 is SGHTA and CDR2 is FQGNSA. V shed 5 bases, J shed 10 bases, and the junction held 13 bases outside the gene matches. CDR3 amino acids: CASSAQPSTGGHYTF. CDR3 DNA sequence: TGTGCCAGCAGCGCTCAACCATCGACAGGGGGCCACTACACCTTC.

The rearrangement joins TRBV7-2 to TRBJ1-2, with a weak D call TRBD1 (5 bases). The CDR3 has 17 amino acids. Trimming removed 4 bases from V and 1 base from J, with 19 bases in between. Germline CDR1 SGHTA, CDR2 FQGNSA. The CDR3 DNA reads TGTGCCAGCAGCTCCACATCCGGGACTCCGGATAACTATGGCTACACCTTC. It yields the protein CASSSTSGTPDNYGYTF.

The gene calls are TRBV3-1 (or the pseudogene TRBV3-2) and TRBJ2-7; D is perhaps TRBD2 (6 bases). CDR3 length equals 13 residues. The V end lost 1 base, the J end lost 6 bases, and 10 bases lay between the germline ends. Germline V gene lookup returns CDR1 LGHDT and CDR2 YNNKEL (reference sequence). The CDR3 DNA reads as TGTGCCAGCAGCCAAGGACTAGGTGGCGAGCAGTACTTC. It translates to CASSQGLGGEQYF.

The chain couples TRBV24-1 to TRBJ1-6, with D uncertain. This CDR3 has 13 amino acids. The germline V gene encodes CDR1 KGHDR and CDR2 SFDVKD. Trimming stripped 9 bases from V and 6 bases from J, with 11 bases between. The CDR3 nucleotides read TGTGCCACCGAAGCTATCATTAATTCACCCCTCCACTTT. It encodes CATEAIINSPLHF.

J is TRBJ2-7 and V is TRBV3-1 (or the pseudogene TRBV3-2); possible D gene TRBD2, 6 bases. The V and J ends lost 8 bases and 2 bases respectively, with 13 bases between them. CDR1 is LGHDT and CDR2 is YNNKEL in the germline V gene (reference sequence). The CDR3 is made up of 13 amino acids. Here the CDR3 DNA reads TGTGCCAGCCCTTGTCGGGGGACCTACGAGCAGTACTTC. Its protein product is CASPCRGTYEQYF.

J is TRBJ1-6 and V is TRBV13; 7 bases are a match to TRBD1. Germline V gene sequence: CDR1 PRHDT, CDR2 FYEKMQ (reference sequence). The CDR3 runs to 17 residues. Germline trimming cut 4 bases from V and 1 base from J; bases unmatched to any gene: 7. The CDR3 DNA follows: TGTGCCAGCAGCTACCGACAGGGTGGGTCCTATAATTCACCCCTCCACTTT. This codes for CASSYRQGGSYNSPLHF.

V usage is TRBV7-9 and J usage is TRBJ1-1, with unresolved D. Germline assignment: CDR1 SEHNR and CDR2 FQNEAQ (reference sequence). Trimming left V 2 bases short and J 1 base short, with 8 bases between. CDR3 length: 14 residues. The CDR3 DNA is TGTGCCAGCAGCTTAAGGGCGGAGAACACTGAAGCTTTCTTT. It yields the protein CASSLRAENTEAFF.

The CDR3 region has the DNA TGTGCCAGCAGACAAAAGACAGGGGGCCACACTGAAGCTTTCTTT. Its translation is CASRQKTGGHTEAFF. The chain uses TRBV6-5 and TRBJ1-1; 10 positions agree with TRBD1. With V trimmed by 6 bases and J by 3 bases, 7 bases remained unmatched. The CDR3 consists of 15 residues. CDR1 MNHEY and CDR2 SVGAGI come from the germline V gene.

V and J are TRBV9 and TRBJ2-7, with D possibly TRBD1 on 6 matching bases. The germline V and J ends were trimmed by 0 bases and 2 bases, with 9 bases remaining between them. Germline assignment: CDR1 SGDLS and CDR2 YYNGEE. The CDR3 length is 14 residues. The CDR3 loop reads CASSVEGDPYEQYF. CDR3 bases: TGTGCCAGCAGCGTAGAGGGGGACCCCTACGAGCAGTACTTC.

The V call is TRBV7-3, the J call TRBJ2-5; no clear D gene. The CDR3 has 13 amino acids. Trimming shortened V by 5 bases and J by 5 bases, and 12 bases separated the two germline ends. Germline V gene data show CDR1 as SGHTA and CDR2 as FQGTGA. CDR3 loop: CASSPVLGETQYF. CDR3 bases: TGTGCCAGCAGCCCCGTCCTCGGGGAGACCCAGTACTTC.

The J gene is TRBJ1-1, the V gene TRBV29-1; tentative D call: TRBD1 (5 bases). V was shortened by 7 bases and J by 4 bases, with 13 bases between the two germline ends. Germline V gene data show CDR1 as SQVTM and CDR2 as ANQGSEA. CDR3 length: 12 amino acids. The CDR3 region has the DNA TGCAGCGGAGAGACAGTAGGCACTGAAGCTTTCTTT. It yields the protein CSGETVGTEAFF.

The J gene is TRBJ1-1, the V gene TRBV5-1; tentatively, D is TRBD1 (5 bases). Between the trimmed V and J ends, which lost 0 bases and 0 bases, there was a span of 9 bases. Germline loops: CDR1 SGHRS, CDR2 YFSETQ. The CDR3 contains 15 residues. The CDR3 region has the DNA TGCGCCAGCAGCTTGGTGGGGGACTTGAACACTGAAGCTTTCTTT. Residues: CASSLVGDLNTEAFF.

CDR3 sequence (DNA): TGTGCCAGCAGCCCCACAGGAGCTAATTCACCCCTCCACTTT. Amino acid sequence: CASSPTGANSPLHF. This chain uses TRBV3-1 (or the pseudogene TRBV3-2) with TRBJ1-6, with D perhaps TRBD1 (5 bases). With 4 bases removed from V and 6 bases from J, the gap between germline ends came to 10 bases. Germline loops: CDR1 LGHDT, CDR2 YNNKEL (reference sequence). The CDR3 length is 14 residues.

The J gene is TRBJ2-1, the V gene TRBV18; D gene unclear. This CDR3 comprises 14 residues. Trimming left V 1 base short and J 5 bases short, with 9 bases between. Germline V gives CDR1 KGHSH, CDR2 LQKENI. For the CDR3, the DNA is TGTGCCAGCTCACCACGGGCCCTCCACAATGAGCAGTTCTTC. Its translation: CASSPRALHNEQFF.

This clone was found once. The rearrangement uses TRBV21-1 and TRBJ1-1; TRBD1 is the table's D call and was not checked against the DNA. TRBV21-1 is a pseudogene. This CDR3 comprises 15 residues. Here the CDR3 DNA reads TGTGCCAGCAGCAAGCGCCCAGGGGCGAGTACTGAAGCTTTCTTT. It translates to CASSKRPGASTEAFF.